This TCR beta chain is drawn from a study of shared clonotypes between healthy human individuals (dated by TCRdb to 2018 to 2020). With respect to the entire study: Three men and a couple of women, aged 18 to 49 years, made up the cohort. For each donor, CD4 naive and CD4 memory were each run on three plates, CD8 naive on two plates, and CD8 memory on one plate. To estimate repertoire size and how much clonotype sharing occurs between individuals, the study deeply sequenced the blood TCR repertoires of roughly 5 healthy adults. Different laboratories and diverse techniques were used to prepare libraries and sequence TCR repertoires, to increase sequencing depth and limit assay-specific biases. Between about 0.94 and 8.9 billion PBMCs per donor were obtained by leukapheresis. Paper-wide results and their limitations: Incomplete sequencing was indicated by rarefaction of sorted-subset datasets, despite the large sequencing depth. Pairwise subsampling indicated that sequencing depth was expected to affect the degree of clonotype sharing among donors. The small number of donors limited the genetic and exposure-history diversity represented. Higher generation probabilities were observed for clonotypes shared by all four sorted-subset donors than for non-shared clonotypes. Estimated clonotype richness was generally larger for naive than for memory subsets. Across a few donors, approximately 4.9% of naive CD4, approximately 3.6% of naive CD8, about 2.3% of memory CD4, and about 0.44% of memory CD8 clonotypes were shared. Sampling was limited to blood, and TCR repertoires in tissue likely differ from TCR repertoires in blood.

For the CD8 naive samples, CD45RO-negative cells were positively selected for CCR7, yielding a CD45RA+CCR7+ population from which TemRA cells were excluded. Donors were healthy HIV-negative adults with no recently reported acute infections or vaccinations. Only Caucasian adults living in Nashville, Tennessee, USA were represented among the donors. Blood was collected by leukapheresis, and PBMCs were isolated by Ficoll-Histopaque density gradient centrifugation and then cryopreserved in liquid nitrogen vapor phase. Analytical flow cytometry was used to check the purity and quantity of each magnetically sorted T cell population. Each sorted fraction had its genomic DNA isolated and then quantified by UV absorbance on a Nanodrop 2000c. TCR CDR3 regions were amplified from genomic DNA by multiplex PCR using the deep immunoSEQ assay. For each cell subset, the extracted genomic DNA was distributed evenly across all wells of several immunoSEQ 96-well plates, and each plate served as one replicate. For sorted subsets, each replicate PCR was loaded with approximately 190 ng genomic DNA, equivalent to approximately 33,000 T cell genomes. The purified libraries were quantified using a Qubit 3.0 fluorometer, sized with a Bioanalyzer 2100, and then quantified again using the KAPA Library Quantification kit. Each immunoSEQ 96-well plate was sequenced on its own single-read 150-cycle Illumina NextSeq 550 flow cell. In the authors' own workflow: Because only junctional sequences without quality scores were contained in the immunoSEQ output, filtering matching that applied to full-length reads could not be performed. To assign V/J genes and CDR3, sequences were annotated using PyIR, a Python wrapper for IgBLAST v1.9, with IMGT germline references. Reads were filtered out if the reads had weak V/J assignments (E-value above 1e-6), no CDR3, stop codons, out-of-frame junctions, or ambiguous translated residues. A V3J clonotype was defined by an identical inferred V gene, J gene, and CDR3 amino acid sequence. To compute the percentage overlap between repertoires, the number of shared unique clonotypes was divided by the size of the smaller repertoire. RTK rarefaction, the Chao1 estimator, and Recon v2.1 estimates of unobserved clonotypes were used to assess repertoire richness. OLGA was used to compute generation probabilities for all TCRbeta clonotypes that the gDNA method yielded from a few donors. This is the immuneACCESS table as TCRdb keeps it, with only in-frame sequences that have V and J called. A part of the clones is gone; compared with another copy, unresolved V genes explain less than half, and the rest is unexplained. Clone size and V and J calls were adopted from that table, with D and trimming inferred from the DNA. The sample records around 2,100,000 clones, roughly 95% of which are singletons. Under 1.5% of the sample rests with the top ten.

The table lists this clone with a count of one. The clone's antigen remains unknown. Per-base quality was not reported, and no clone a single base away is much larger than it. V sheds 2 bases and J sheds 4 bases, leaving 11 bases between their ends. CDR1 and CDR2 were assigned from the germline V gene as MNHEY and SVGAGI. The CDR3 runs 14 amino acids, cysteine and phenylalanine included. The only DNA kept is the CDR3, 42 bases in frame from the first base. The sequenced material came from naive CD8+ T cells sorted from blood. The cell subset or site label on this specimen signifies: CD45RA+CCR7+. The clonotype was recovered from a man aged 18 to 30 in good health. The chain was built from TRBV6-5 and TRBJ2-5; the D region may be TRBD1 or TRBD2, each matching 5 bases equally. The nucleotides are TGTGCCAGCAGTTACAACGGGGCAGGAGAGACCCAGTACTTC. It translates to CASSYNGAGETQYF.